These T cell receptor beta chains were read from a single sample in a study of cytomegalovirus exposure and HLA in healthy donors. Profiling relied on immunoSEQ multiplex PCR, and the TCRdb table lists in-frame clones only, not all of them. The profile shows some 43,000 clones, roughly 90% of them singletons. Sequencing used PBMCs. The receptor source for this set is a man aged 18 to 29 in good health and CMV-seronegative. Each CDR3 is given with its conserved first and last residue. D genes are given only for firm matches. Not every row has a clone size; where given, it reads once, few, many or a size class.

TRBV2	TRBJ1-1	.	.	CASSASAVTEAFF	TGTGCCAGCAGTGCCTCTGCGGTTACTGAAGCTTTCTTT
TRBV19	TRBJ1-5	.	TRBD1	CASSARGRGNQPQHF	TGTGCCAGTAGTGCAAGGGGGCGCGGGAATCAGCCCCAGCATTTT
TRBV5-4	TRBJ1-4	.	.	CASSLRQSTNEKLFF	TGTGCCAGCAGCTTAAGACAGTCAACTAATGAAAAACTGTTTTTT
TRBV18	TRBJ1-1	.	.	CASSPVMNTEAFF	TGTGCCAGCTCACCAGTTATGAACACTGAAGCTTTCTTT
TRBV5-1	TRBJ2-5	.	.	CASSTKGGGKETQYF	TGCGCCAGCAGCACCAAGGGGGGGGGAAAGGAGACCCAGTACTTC
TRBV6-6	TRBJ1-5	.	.	CASSYERSQPQHF	TGTGCCAGCAGTTACGAGCGAAGTCAGCCCCAGCATTTT
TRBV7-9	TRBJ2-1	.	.	CASSLRFDEQFF	TGTGCCAGCAGCTTACGGTTCGATGAGCAGTTCTTC
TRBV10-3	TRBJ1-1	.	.	CAVARTVENTEAFF	TGTGCCGTCGCAAGAACAGTTGAGAACACTGAAGCTTTCTTT
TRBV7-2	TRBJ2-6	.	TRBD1	CASSLGDRVDGANVLTF	TGTGCCAGCAGCTTAGGGGACAGGGTTGATGGGGCCAACGTCCTGACTTTC
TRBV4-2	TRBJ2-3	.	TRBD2	CASSQDGTSGRSSTQYF	TGTGCCAGCAGCCAAGATGGGACTAGCGGGAGATCCAGTACGCAGTATTTT
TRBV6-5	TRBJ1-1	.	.	CASNPAGHTEAFF	TGTGCCAGCAATCCCGCAGGCCACACTGAAGCTTTCTTT
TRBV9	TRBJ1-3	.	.	CASSVDWTAGNTIYF	TGTGCCAGCAGCGTAGACTGGACAGCTGGAAACACCATATATTTT
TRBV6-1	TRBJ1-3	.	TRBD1	CASSEAQGGGNTIYF	TGTGCCAGCAGTGAAGCGCAGGGGGGCGGAAACACCATATATTTT
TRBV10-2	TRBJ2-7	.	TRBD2	CASSERTSIAGYEQYF	TGCGCCAGCAGTGAACGGACATCTATAGCGGGATATGAGCAGTACTTC
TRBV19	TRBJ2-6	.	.	CASSQQVFGANVLTF	TGTGCCAGTAGTCAACAGGTTTTTGGGGCCAACGTCCTGACTTTC
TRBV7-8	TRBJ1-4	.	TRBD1	CASSPRDSWYEKLFF	TGTGCCAGCAGCCCCAGGGACAGTTGGTACGAAAAACTGTTTTTT
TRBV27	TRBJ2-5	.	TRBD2	CASSPSVAGDAETQYF	TGTGCCAGCAGCCCTTCGGTAGCGGGAGATGCAGAGACCCAGTACTTC
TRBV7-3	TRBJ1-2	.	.	CASSPTGVDYGYTF	TGTGCCAGCAGCCCCACGGGGGTAGACTATGGCTACACCTTC
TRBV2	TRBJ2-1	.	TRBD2	CASSEASGRVEQFF	TGTGCCAGCAGTGAGGCTAGCGGGAGGGTTGAGCAGTTCTTC
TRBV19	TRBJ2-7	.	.	CASSPYFTGTGPYEQYF	TGTGCCAGTAGTCCGTACTTTACCGGGACTGGCCCCTACGAGCAGTACTTC
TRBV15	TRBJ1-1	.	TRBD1	CATSGRDRNTEAFF	TGTGCCACCAGCGGACGGGACAGAAACACTGAAGCTTTCTTT
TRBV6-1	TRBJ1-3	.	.	CASREGGSGNTIYF	TGTGCCAGCAGAGAGGGGGGGTCTGGAAACACCATATATTTT
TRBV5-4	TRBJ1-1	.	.	CASSLPGGGTEAFF	TGTGCCAGCAGCCTCCCCGGGGGGGGCACTGAAGCTTTCTTT
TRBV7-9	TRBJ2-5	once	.	CASSSPPGQNQETQYF	TGTGCCAGCAGCTCCCCGCCGGGACAAAACCAAGAGACCCAGTACTTC
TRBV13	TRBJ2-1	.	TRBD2	CASSLAGGEQFF	TGTGCCAGCAGCTTAGCGGGGGGTGAGCAGTTCTTC
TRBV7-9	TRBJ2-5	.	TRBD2	CASSPTGREGWETQYF	TGTGCCAGCAGCCCTACCGGGAGGGAGGGTTGGGAGACCCAGTACTTC
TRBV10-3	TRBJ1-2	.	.	CAISESERQEPGYGYTF	TGTGCCATCAGTGAGTCCGAAAGACAGGAGCCTGGGTATGGCTACACCTTC
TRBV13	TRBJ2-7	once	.	CASSVAGGNTYEQYF	TGTGCCAGCAGCGTTGCAGGAGGAAACACCTACGAGCAGTACTTC
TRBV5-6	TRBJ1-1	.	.	CASSTTGLEGTEAFF	TGTGCCAGCAGCACCACAGGGCTCGAGGGGACTGAAGCTTTCTTT
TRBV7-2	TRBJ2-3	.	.	CASSAGEGRDTQYF	TGTGCCAGCAGCGCTGGAGAAGGCCGAGATACGCAGTATTTT
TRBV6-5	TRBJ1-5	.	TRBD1	CASSTGGGSNQPQHF	TGTGCCAGCAGTACAGGGGGAGGCAGCAATCAGCCCCAGCATTTT
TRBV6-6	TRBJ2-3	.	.	CASSYSSESDTQYF	TGTGCCAGCAGTTACTCGTCGGAGTCAGATACGCAGTATTTT
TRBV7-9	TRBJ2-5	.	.	CASSLARYQETQYF	TGTGCCAGCAGCTTAGCGCGGTACCAAGAGACCCAGTACTTC